This record covers a single T cell receptor (beta chain). Its specificity is unknown. The sample is drawn from a study of T cell responses to AZD1222 COVID-19 vaccine. Whole-study results and caveats: Baseline serostatus was positive in only six AZD1222 recipients. The reported proportion of spike-specific TCRs targeting unmutated variant regions was nearly half. Possibly, clonal diversity was underestimated; donors were largely white British and included more females.

TCRdb keeps only in-frame clones here, not all; method: immunoSEQ multiplex PCR. The sample carries over 100,000 clones, 87% recorded once. The CDR3 loop spans 14 amino acids. V was trimmed by 0 bases and J by 2 bases, leaving 8 bases between them. Germline loops: CDR1 SGHRS, CDR2 YFSETQ. Pooling was applied to second doses at about 4 or about 12 weeks. The sequencing used peripheral blood, collected 28 days after the second AZD1222 dose. The TCR originated in an adult who received the AZD1222 COVID-19 vaccine. V and J are TRBV5-1 and TRBJ1-2; a weak D match, TRBD1 (6 bases). The CDR3 bases are TGCGCCAGCAGCTTGGACAGGGCCAACTATGGCTACACCTTC. Protein: CASSLDRANYGYTF.